This passage covers 2 T cell receptor beta chains from one sample sequenced in a study of beta chain features in type 1 diabetes. Findings and caveats of the study: Shorter TCRB CDR3s, moderately but significantly so, were found in Type 1 diabetes patients in all four CD4+ subsets.

Every isolated RNA sample was fully reverse transcribed, so sequencing captured expressed TCRB transcripts. The table came from immunoSEQ multiplex PCR; TCRdb's copy has only in-frame clones and leaves some out. Among approximately 260,000 clones, about a fifth were seen once, and the ten largest hold 0.025% to 0.035%. The antigens for these receptors are not known. The sequenced material came from naive CD4+ T cells from blood. The receptors originated from a woman between 35 and 50 years old with type 1 diabetes.

J is TRBJ1-1 and V is TRBV15, with a tentative D call TRBD1 (6 bases). This CDR3 has 17 residues. V was pared by 6 bases and J by 4 bases, with 24 bases between. CDR1 is LNHNV and CDR2 is YYDKDF in the germline V gene (reference sequence). The CDR3 bases are TGTGCCACCAGGCCCTATATGGGGGCCTCTCAGGGCACTGAAGCTTTCTTT. As protein: CATRPYMGASQGTEAFF.

The V and J genes are TRBV5-1 and TRBJ2-1; TRBD2 might be the D (6 bases). The CDR3 is made up of 14 amino acids. CDR1 and CDR2 (germline): SGHRS, YFSETQ. V was trimmed by 4 bases and J by 5 bases, leaving 13 bases between them. This chain's CDR3 is CASSARRGDNEQFF. CDR3 DNA sequence: TGCGCCAGCAGCGCTAGGAGGGGCGACAATGAGCAGTTCTTC.